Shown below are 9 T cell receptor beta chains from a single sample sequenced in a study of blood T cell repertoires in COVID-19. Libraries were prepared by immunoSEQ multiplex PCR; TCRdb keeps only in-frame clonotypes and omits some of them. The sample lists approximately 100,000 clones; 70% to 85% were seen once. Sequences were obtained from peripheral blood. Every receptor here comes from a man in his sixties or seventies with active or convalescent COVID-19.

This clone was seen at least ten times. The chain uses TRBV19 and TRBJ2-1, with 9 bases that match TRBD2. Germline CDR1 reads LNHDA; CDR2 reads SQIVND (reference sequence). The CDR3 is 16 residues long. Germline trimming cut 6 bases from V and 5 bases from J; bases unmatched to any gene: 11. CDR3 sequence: CASSPVGAGGDNEQFF. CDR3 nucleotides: TGTGCCAGTAGCCCCGTTGGAGCGGGGGGTGACAATGAGCAGTTCTTC.

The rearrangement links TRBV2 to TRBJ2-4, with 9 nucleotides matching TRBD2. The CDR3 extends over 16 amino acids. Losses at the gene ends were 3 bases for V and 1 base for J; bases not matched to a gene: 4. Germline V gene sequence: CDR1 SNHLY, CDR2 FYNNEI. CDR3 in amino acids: CASSERGRDAKNIQYF. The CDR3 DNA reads TGTGCCAGCAGTGAGCGCGGGAGGGACGCCAAAAACATTCAGTACTTC. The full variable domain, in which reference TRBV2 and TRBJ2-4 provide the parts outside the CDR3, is EPEVTQTPSHQVTQMGQEVILRCVPISNHLYFYWYRQILGQKVEFLVSFYNNEISEKSEIFDDQFSVERPDGSNFTLKIRSTKLEDSAMYFCASSERGRDAKNIQYFGAGTRLSVL.

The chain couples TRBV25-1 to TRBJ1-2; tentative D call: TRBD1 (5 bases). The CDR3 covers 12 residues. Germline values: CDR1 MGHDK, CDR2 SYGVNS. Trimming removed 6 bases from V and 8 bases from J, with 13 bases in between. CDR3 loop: CASRIGDKGYTF. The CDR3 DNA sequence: TGTGCCAGCAGGATAGGGGATAAGGGCTACACCTTC.

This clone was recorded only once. The CDR3, as DNA: TGTGCCATACAAACGGACAGGGAGAACACTGAAGCTTTCTTT. Encoded protein: CAIQTDRENTEAFF. The gene calls are TRBV10-3 and TRBJ1-1; 8 bases agree with TRBD1. Looked up from germline, CDR1 is ENHRY and CDR2 is SYGVKD. The CDR3 totals 14 residues. The junction had 7 bases not matched to a gene; V was cut back by 9 bases and J by 1 base.

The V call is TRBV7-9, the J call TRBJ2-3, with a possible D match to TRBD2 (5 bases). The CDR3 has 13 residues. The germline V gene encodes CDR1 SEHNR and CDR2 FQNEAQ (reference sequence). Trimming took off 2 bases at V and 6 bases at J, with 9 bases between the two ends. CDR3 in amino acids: CASSLQPGDTQYF. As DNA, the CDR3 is TGTGCCAGCAGCTTACAACCGGGGGATACGCAGTATTTT.

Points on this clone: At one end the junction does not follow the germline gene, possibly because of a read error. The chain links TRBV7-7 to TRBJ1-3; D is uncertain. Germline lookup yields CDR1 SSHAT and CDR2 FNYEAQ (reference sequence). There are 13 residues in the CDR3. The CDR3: CASSLGFEDTIYF. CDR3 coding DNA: TGTGCTAGCAGCTTAGGGTTCGAGGACACCATATATTTT.

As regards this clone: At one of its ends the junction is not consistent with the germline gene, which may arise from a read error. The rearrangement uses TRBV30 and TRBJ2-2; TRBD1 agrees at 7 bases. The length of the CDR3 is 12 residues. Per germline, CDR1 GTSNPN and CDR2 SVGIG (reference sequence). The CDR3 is CAWSVYRDRLCF. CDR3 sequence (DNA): TGTGCCTGGAGTGTATACCGGGACAGACTGTGTTTT. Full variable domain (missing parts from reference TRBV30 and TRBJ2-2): SQTIHQWPATLVQPVGSPLSLECTVEGTSNPNLYWYRQAAGRGLQLLFYSVGIGQISSEVPQNLSASRPQDRQFILSSKKLLLSDSGFYLCAWSVYRDRLCFGEGSRLTVL.

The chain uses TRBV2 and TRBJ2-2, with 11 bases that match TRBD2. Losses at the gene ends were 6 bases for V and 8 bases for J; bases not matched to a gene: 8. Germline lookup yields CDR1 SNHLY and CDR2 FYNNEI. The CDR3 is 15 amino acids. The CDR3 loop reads CASSPTSGRTGELFF. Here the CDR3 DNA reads TGTGCCAGCAGCCCCACTAGCGGGAGAACAGGGGAGCTGTTTTTT.

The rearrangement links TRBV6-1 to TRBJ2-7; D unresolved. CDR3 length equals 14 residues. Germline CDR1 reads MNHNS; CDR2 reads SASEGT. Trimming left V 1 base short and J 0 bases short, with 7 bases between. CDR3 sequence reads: CASSEVVSSYEQYF. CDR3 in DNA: TGTGCCAGCAGTGAAGTAGTAAGCTCCTACGAGCAGTACTTC.